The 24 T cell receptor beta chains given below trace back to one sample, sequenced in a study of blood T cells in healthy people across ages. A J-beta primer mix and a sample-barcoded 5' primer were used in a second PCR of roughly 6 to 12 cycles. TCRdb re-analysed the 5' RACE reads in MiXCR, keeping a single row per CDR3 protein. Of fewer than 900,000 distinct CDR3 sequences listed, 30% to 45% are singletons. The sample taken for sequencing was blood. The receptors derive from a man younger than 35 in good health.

DNA for the CDR3: TGTGCCACCAGTGGAGGAAACTCTGAAGCTTTCTTT. It yields the protein CATSGGNSEAFF. The chain employs TRBV24-1 and TRBJ1-1; D gene unclear. Per germline, CDR1 KGHDR and CDR2 SFDVKD. The CDR3 sequence is 12 residues long. V was clipped by 5 bases and J by 6 bases, with 9 bases between them.

In DNA form, the CDR3 reads TGTGCCAGCAGTTACGGGACTAGCGGGGGGGCCACAGATACGCAGTATTTT. Translating gives CASSYGTSGGATDTQYF. The gene calls are TRBV7-9 and TRBJ2-3, with 16 bases fitting TRBD2. V was clipped by 6 bases and J by 2 bases; unmatched bases: 5. This CDR3 is 17 amino acids long. CDR1 and CDR2 (germline): SEHNR, FQNEAQ (reference sequence).

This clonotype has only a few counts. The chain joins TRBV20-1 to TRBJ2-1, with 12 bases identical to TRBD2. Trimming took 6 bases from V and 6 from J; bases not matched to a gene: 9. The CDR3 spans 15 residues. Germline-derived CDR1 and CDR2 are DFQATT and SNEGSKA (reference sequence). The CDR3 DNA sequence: TGCAGTGCCCCTCGACTAGCGGGGGAGTTCAATGAGCAGTTCTTC. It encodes CSAPRLAGEFNEQFF.

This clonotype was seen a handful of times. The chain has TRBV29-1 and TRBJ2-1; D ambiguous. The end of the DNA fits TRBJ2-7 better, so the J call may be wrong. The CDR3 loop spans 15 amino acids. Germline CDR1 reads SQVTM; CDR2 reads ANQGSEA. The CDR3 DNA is TGCAGCGTTGAAGGCCGACCCTCCAGATTCAATGAGCAGTACTTC. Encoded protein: CSVEGRPSRFNEQYF.

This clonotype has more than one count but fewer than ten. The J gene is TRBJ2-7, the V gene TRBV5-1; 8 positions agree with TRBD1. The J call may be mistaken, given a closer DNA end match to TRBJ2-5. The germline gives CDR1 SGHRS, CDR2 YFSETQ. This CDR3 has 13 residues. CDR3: CASSSGQGVTQYF. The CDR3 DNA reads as TGCGCCAGCAGCTCCGGACAGGGCGTGACCCAGTACTTC.

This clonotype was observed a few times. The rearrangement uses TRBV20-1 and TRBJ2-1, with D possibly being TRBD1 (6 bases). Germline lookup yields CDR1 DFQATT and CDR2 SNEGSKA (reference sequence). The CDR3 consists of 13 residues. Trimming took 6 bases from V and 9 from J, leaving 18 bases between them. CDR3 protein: CSAPTDRPGEQFF. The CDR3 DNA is TGCAGTGCCCCCACGGACAGACCGGGTGAGCAGTTCTTC.

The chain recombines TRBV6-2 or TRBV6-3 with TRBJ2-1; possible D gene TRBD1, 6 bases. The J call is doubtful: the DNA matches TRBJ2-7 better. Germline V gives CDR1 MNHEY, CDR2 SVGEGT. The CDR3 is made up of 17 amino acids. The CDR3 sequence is CASSYSSRGTGNNEQYF. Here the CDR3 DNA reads TGTGCCAGCAGTTACTCGAGTAGGGGTACAGGGAACAATGAGCAGTACTTC.

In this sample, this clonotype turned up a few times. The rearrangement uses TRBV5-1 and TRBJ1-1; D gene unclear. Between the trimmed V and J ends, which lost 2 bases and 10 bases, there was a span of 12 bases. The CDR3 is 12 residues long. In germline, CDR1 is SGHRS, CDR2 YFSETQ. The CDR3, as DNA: TGCGCCAGCAGCTTCGGGTCGGGAGGAGCTTTCTTT. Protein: CASSFGSGGAFF. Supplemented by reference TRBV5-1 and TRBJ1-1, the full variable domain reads KAGVTQTPRYLIKTRGQQVTLSCSPISGHRSVSWYQQTPGQGLQFLFEYFSETQRNKGNFPGRFSGRQFSNSRSEMNVSTLELGDSALYLCASSFGSGGAFFGQGTRLTVV.

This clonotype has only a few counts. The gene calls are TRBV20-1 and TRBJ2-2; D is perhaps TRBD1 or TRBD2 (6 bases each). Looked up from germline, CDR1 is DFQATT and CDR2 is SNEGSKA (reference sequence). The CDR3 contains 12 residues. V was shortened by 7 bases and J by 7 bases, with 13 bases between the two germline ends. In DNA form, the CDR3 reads TGCAGTGTCTCGGGGGCTAACGGGGAGCTGTTTTTT. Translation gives CSVSGANGELFF.

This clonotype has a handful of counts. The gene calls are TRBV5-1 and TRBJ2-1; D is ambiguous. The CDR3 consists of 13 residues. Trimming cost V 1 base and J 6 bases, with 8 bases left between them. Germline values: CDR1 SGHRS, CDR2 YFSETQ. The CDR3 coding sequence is TGCGCCAGCAGCTTGAGAAGGGCCAATGAGCAGTTCTTC. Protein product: CASSLRRANEQFF.

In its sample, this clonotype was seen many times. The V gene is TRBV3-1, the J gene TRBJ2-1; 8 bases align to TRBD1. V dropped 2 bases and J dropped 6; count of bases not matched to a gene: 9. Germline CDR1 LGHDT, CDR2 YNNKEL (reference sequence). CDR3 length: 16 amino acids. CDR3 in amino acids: CASSQYRDRIGNEQFF. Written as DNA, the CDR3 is TGTGCCAGCAGCCAATACAGGGACAGGATAGGCAATGAGCAGTTCTTC.

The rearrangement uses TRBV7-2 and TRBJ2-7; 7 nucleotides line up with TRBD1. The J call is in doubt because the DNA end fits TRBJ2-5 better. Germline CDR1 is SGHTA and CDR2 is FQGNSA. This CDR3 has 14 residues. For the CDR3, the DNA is TGTGCCAGCAGCTCCGAGGGGGCTGAGGAGACCCAGTACTTC. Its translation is CASSSEGAEETQYF.

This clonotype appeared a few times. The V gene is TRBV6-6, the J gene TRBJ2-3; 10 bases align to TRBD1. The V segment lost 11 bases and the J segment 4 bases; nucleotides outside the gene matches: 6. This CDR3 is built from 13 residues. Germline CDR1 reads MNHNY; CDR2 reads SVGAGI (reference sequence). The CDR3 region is CAARDRGPDTQYF. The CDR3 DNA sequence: TGTGCCGCCCGGGACAGGGGCCCAGATACGCAGTATTTT.

For the CDR3, the DNA is TGTGCCAGCAGGGGGTACTACGAGCAGTACTTC. It is translated as CASRGYYEQYF. The chain is built from TRBV6-1 and TRBJ2-7; D remains ambiguous. V lost 6 bases and J lost 3, with 6 bases in between. CDR1 and CDR2 from the germline V gene are MNHNS and SASEGT. The CDR3 consists of 11 residues.

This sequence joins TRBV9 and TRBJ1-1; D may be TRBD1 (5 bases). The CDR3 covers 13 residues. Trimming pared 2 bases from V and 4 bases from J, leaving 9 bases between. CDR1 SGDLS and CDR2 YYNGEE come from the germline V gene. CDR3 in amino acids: CASSVSGLTEAFF. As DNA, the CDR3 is TGTGCCAGCAGCGTTTCAGGGCTCACTGAAGCTTTCTTT. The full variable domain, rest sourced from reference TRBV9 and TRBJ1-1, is DSGVTQTPKHLITATGQRVTLRCSPRSGDLSVYWYQQSLDQGLQFLIQYYNGEERAKGNILERFSAQQFPDLHSELNLSSLELGDSALYFCASSVSGLTEAFFGQGTRLTVV.

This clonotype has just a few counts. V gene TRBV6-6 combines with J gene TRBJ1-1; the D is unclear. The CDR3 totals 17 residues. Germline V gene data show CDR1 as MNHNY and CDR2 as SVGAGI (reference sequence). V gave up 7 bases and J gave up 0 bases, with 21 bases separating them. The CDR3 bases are TGTGCCAGCACCACTACCGGCCCAGCGGAAATGAACACTGAAGCTTTCTTT. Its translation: CASTTTGPAEMNTEAFF.

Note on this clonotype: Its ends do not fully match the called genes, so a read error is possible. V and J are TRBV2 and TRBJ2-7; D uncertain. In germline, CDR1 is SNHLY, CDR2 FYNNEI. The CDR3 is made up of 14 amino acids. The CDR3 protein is CANSEPPFMWEQYF. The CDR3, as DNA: TGTGCCAACAGTGAACCCCCTTTTATGTGGGAGCAGTACTTC.

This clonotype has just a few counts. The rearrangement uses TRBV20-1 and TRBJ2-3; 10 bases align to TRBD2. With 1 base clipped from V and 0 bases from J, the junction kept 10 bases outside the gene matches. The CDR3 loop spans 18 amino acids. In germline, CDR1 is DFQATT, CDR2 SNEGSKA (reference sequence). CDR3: CSARARTSGSSSTDTQYF. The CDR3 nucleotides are TGCAGTGCTAGAGCTAGGACTAGCGGTTCCAGTAGCACAGATACGCAGTATTTT.

CDR3 protein: CASSLVTRETGELFF. Written as DNA, the CDR3 is TGTGCCAGCAGCTTAGTAACTCGGGAAACCGGGGAGCTGTTTTTT. The V gene is TRBV7-6, the J gene TRBJ2-2, with D perhaps TRBD2 (5 bases). V gave up 1 base and J gave up 5 bases, with 11 bases separating them. Per germline, CDR1 SGHVS and CDR2 FNYEAQ. The length of the CDR3 is 15 residues. The entire variable domain, with the rest obtained from reference TRBV7-6 and TRBJ2-2, is as follows: GAGVSQSPRYKVTKRGQDVALRCDPISGHVSLYWYRQALGQGPEFLTYFNYEAQQDKSGLPNDRFSAERPEGSISTLTIQRTEQRDSAMYRCASSLVTRETGELFFGEGSRLTVL.

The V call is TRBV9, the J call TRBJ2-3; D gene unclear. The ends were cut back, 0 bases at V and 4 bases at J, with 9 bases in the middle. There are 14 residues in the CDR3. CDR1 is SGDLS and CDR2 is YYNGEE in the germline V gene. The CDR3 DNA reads TGTGCCAGCAGCGTAGATAATGGGGCAGATACGCAGTATTTT. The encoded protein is CASSVDNGADTQYF.

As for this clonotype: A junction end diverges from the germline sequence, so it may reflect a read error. For the CDR3, the DNA is TGTGCCAGCAGTTCATCTATGGCTGGGGCCAACGTCCCGACTTTC. This encodes CASSSSMAGANVPTF. This chain uses TRBV12-3 or TRBV12-4 with TRBJ2-6, with D possibly TRBD1 on 5 matching bases. There are 15 residues in the CDR3.

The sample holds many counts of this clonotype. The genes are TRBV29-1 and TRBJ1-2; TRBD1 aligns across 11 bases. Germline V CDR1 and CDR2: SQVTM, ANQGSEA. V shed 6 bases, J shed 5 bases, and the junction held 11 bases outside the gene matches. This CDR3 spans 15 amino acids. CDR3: CSVQKGQGERYGYTF. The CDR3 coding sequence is TGCAGCGTCCAGAAGGGACAGGGGGAGAGATATGGCTACACCTTC.

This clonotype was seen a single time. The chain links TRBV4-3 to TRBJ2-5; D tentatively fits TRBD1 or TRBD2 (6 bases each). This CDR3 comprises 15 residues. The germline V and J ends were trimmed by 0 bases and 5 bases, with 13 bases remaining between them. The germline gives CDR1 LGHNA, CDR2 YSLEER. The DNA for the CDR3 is TGCGCCAGCAGCCAAGATCCGGGGGCCGGGGAGACCCAGTACTTC. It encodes CASSQDPGAGETQYF.

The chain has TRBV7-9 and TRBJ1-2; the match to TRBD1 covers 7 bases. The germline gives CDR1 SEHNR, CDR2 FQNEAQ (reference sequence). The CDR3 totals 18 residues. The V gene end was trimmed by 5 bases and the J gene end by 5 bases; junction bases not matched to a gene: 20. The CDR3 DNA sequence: TGTGCCAGCAGCCCTACGCAACCGCAGACAGGGTACCTTTATGGCTACACCTTC. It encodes CASSPTQPQTGYLYGYTF.